What follows are 4 T cell receptor beta chains derived from one specimen sequenced in a study of T cells in Graves' hyperthyroidism and ophthalmopathy. What was amplified from RNA transcripts were TCR beta CDR3 regions. The study used the HTBI primer set for a first-round RT-PCR of the TCR CDR3. Each CDR3 protein is one row after TCRdb ran MiXCR on the multiplex PCR reads. The table lists roughly 700,000 distinct CDR3 sequences, approximately 14% of them singletons. Source material: blood. The receptors come from a woman between 18 and 29 years old with Graves' hyperthyroidism.

This clonotype was seen more than once but under ten times. The chain has TRBV19 and TRBJ1-1, with TRBD1 identical over 8 bases. The V gene's germline CDR1 is LNHDA and CDR2 SQIVND (reference sequence). This CDR3 is built from 15 residues. V was clipped by 5 bases and J by 5 bases; unmatched bases: 10. In DNA form, the CDR3 reads TGTGCCAGTAGTGAACAGGGGGTGGAAAGTACTGAAGCTTTCTTT. It yields the protein CASSEQGVESTEAFF.

There are many counts of this clonotype. The V call is TRBV24-1, the J call TRBJ2-3, with 8 bases that match TRBD2. V lost 3 bases, J lost 1 base, and 8 bases stayed unmatched. Germline V gene lookup returns CDR1 KGHDR and CDR2 SFDVKD. The CDR3 loop spans 17 amino acids. The CDR3 nucleotides read TGTGCCACCAGTGATCCCTTTAGCGGGAAAGGCACAGATACGCAGTATTTT. This codes for CATSDPFSGKGTDTQYF.

The V and J genes are TRBV6-1 and TRBJ1-5, with 7 bases fitting TRBD1. The ends lost 5 bases at V and 3 bases at J; junction bases unmatched: 4. Germline values: CDR1 MNHNS, CDR2 SASEGT. The CDR3 spans 14 residues. In nucleotides, the CDR3 is TGTGCCAGCAGTCAACAGGGGATCAATCAGCCCCAGCATTTT. This encodes CASSQQGINQPQHF.

This clonotype has at least ten counts. The chain couples TRBV7-9 to TRBJ2-2; 9 nucleotides line up with TRBD2. This CDR3 is built from 17 residues. The V gene end was trimmed by 5 bases and the J gene end by 5 bases; junction bases not matched to a gene: 12. In germline, CDR1 is SEHNR, CDR2 FQNEAQ (reference sequence). CDR3 DNA: TGTGCCAGCAGCCCCTGGTGGAGAGCGGGAGGAACCGGGGAGCTGTTTTTT. The encoded protein is CASSPWWRAGGTGELFF.